This T cell receptor (beta chain) was captured in a study of radiation and T cells in renal cell carcinoma. The CDR3 contains 16 residues. Germline CDR1 reads SGDLS; CDR2 reads YYNGEE. Deletions cut 0 bases from V and 4 bases from J, with 14 bases between. This table comes from immunoSEQ multiplex PCR, and its TCRdb copy is limited to in-frame clones, with some not included. The sample lists about 76,000 clones, 80% to 90% occurring once. Time point here: blood 4 weeks post-SBRT, at nephrectomy. Treatment meaning: 15 Gy SBRT to primary tumor, nephrectomy 4 weeks later. The chain carries TRBV9 and TRBJ1-3; maybe TRBD1 (5 bases). The sample here was blood, taken from a patient whose treatment included radiotherapy and nephrectomy. This TCR was recovered from a woman in her 70s with renal cell carcinoma. CDR3 nucleotides: TGTGCCAGCAGCGTAGGGATGGGGGACCAAGGAAACACCATATATTTT. It yields the protein CASSVGMGDQGNTIYF.